These 17 T cell receptor beta chains came from one sample sequenced in a study of radiotherapy plus CTLA-4 blockade in lung cancer. TCRdb keeps only in-frame clones here, not all; method: immunoSEQ multiplex PCR. Here the sample spans roughly 110,000 clones, about four fifths being singletons. Sequencing was performed on peripheral blood, taken from a patient treated with radiotherapy plus ipilimumab. These TCRs come from a human donor with non-small cell lung cancer that progressed on radiotherapy plus ipilimumab. Some clones in this sample may be carry-over from other donors' samples.

Here the CDR3 reads CASSQIQAWGTEAFF. The DNA for the CDR3 is TGTGCCAGCAGTCAGATCCAGGCCTGGGGCACTGAAGCTTTCTTT. V gene TRBV28 combines with J gene TRBJ1-1; D call uncertain. The V end was cut by 5 bases, the J end by 4 bases, with 17 bases between. The CDR3 covers 15 residues. Germline values: CDR1 MDHEN, CDR2 SYDVKM.

The V call is TRBV5-1, the J call TRBJ2-3; TRBD2 aligns across 12 bases. Looked up from germline, CDR1 is SGHRS and CDR2 is YFSETQ. V was pared by 0 bases and J by 1 base, with 9 bases of the junction left unmatched. The CDR3 is 19 residues long. CDR3 in amino acids: CASSLAASGGAGGTDTQYF. Here the CDR3 DNA reads TGCGCCAGCAGCTTGGCCGCTAGCGGGGGGGCCGGGGGCACAGATACGCAGTATTTT.

The CDR3 sequence: CASSLEGSFTEAFF. The CDR3 region has the DNA TGCGCCAGCAGCTTGGAGGGCAGCTTCACTGAAGCTTTCTTT. The chain couples TRBV5-1 to TRBJ1-1, with D uncertain. This CDR3 is built from 14 residues. CDR1 SGHRS and CDR2 YFSETQ come from the germline V gene. V shed 0 bases and J shed 4 bases, with 10 bases lying between them. The variable domain in full, with the rest retrieved from reference TRBV5-1 and TRBJ1-1, is KAGVTQTPRYLIKTRGQQVTLSCSPISGHRSVSWYQQTPGQGLQFLFEYFSETQRNKGNFPGRFSGRQFSNSRSEMNVSTLELGDSALYLCASSLEGSFTEAFFGQGTRLTVV.

The chain employs TRBV4-3 and TRBJ1-3, with D maybe TRBD1 (6 bases). The V gene's germline CDR1 is LGHNA and CDR2 YSLEER. The length of the CDR3 is 15 residues. V lost 2 bases and J 4 bases, leaving 12 bases between the germline ends. This CDR3 is CASSQWGALGNTIYF. The CDR3 coding sequence is TGCGCCAGCAGCCAATGGGGGGCGCTGGGAAACACCATATATTTT.

This clone was recorded at least ten times. The chain employs TRBV6-5 and TRBJ2-7, with TRBD2 matching 12 bases. Germline lookup yields CDR1 MNHEY and CDR2 SVGAGI. J gave up 4 bases and V 2 bases, and 0 bases lay outside the gene matches. This CDR3 has 14 residues. The CDR3 is CASSYGTSGYEQYF. In DNA form, the CDR3 reads TGTGCCAGCAGTTACGGGACTAGCGGGTACGAGCAGTACTTC.

V gene TRBV10-2 combines with J gene TRBJ2-1, with D uncertain. The germline gives CDR1 WSHSY, CDR2 SAAADI. The CDR3 extends over 14 amino acids. The V gene lost 6 bases and the J gene lost 0 bases, with 9 bases spanning the gap. The CDR3 nucleotides read TGCGCCAGCAGCAAGGGTGGCTCCTACAATGAGCAGTTCTTC. Protein: CASSKGGSYNEQFF.

J is TRBJ2-7 and V is TRBV4-3; D might be TRBD1 (7 bases). Between the trimmed V and J ends, which lost 0 bases and 5 bases, there was a span of 17 bases. Germline-derived CDR1 and CDR2 are LGHNA and YSLEER. The CDR3 is 16 residues long. CDR3 region: CASSQDPRGANHEQYF. CDR3 in DNA: TGCGCCAGCAGCCAAGATCCCAGGGGGGCCAACCACGAGCAGTACTTC.

The CDR3 sequence: CASSYSGAATNEKLFF. CDR3 coding DNA: TGTGCCAGCAGTTACTCAGGGGCGGCAACTAATGAAAAACTGTTTTTT. The rearrangement links TRBV6-6 to TRBJ1-4; a possible D gene is TRBD1 (5 bases). The germline gives CDR1 MNHNY, CDR2 SVGAGI (reference sequence). The CDR3 loop spans 16 amino acids. V lost 0 bases and J 0 bases, leaving 8 bases between the germline ends.

V gene TRBV27 combines with J gene TRBJ2-4; TRBD2 aligns across 8 bases. V dropped 2 bases and J dropped 6; count of bases not matched to a gene: 6. The CDR3 consists of 15 residues. CDR1 MNHEY and CDR2 SMNVEV come from the germline V gene (reference sequence). The DNA of the CDR3 is TGTGCCAGCAGTTTAGGGGCGGGGGGATTAAACATTCAGTACTTC. This sequence encodes CASSLGAGGLNIQYF.

This clone occurred once. This chain uses TRBV15 with TRBJ2-1; possibly TRBD2 for D (6 bases). The CDR3 contains 17 residues. The germline gives CDR1 LNHNV, CDR2 YYDKDF (reference sequence). Trimming took off 5 bases at V and 0 bases at J, with 17 bases between the two ends. CDR3 protein: CATSPWGGESSYNEQFF. DNA for the CDR3: TGTGCCACCAGCCCCTGGGGCGGGGAGAGCTCCTACAATGAGCAGTTCTTC.

V usage is TRBV7-2 and J usage is TRBJ2-2; 8 bases line up with TRBD1. Losses at the gene ends were 5 bases for V and 3 bases for J; bases not matched to a gene: 8. CDR1 and CDR2 from the germline V gene are SGHTA and FQGNSA. The CDR3 sequence is 16 residues long. The CDR3 region has the DNA TGTGCCAGCAGCGGGCGGACAGGGAGAGACACCGGGGAGCTGTTTTTT. Its translation is CASSGRTGRDTGELFF.

The genes are TRBV5-4 and TRBJ1-2, with D perhaps matching TRBD1 (6 bases). Trimming took off 4 bases at V and 5 bases at J, with 9 bases between the two ends. The CDR3 extends over 12 amino acids. In germline, CDR1 is SGHNT, CDR2 YYREEE (reference sequence). The CDR3 is CASSKTGYGYTF. DNA for the CDR3: TGTGCCAGCAGCAAAACAGGGTATGGCTACACCTTC.

This clone was seen only a few times. The chain has TRBV10-3 and TRBJ2-1; 7 positions agree with TRBD2. Germline CDR1 is ENHRY and CDR2 is SYGVKD. CDR3 length: 16 amino acids. The J segment lost 7 bases and the V segment lost 0 bases, leaving 9 bases of the junction unmatched. The CDR3 loop is CAISESKGAGRNEQFF. The CDR3 DNA reads TGTGCCATCAGTGAGTCAAAAGGAGCGGGGAGGAATGAGCAGTTCTTC.

The chain links TRBV7-9 to TRBJ1-1; no clear D gene. Trimming took off 3 bases at V and 2 bases at J, with 7 bases between the two ends. From germline, CDR1 is SEHNR and CDR2 FQNEAQ (reference sequence). This CDR3 has 13 residues. CDR3 coding DNA: TGTGCCAGCAGCTTCATGGGAAACACTGAAGCTTTCTTT. Its translation: CASSFMGNTEAFF.

The chain couples TRBV9 to TRBJ2-7; 9 positions agree with TRBD1. CDR3 length: 16 amino acids. V was clipped by 0 bases and J by 0 bases; unmatched bases: 4. The germline CDR1 and CDR2 sequences are SGDLS and YYNGEE. In nucleotides, the CDR3 is TGTGCCAGCAGCGTAGGCGGACAGGGGATCTCCTACGAGCAGTACTTC. As protein: CASSVGGQGISYEQYF.

The rearrangement uses TRBV5-1 and TRBJ2-5; no clear D gene. This CDR3 comprises 12 residues. V lost 2 bases, J lost 0 bases, and 2 bases lay in between. CDR1 SGHRS and CDR2 YFSETQ come from the germline V gene. In DNA, the CDR3 is TGCGCCAGCAGCTTCGACCAAGAGACCCAGTACTTC. It yields the protein CASSFDQETQYF.

This chain links TRBV6-1 with TRBJ1-2; tentative D call: TRBD1 (5 bases). V was pared by 7 bases and J by 4 bases, with 13 bases between. Germline lookup yields CDR1 MNHNS and CDR2 SASEGT. CDR3 length: 13 residues. The CDR3 nucleotides are TGTGCCAGCAATTCGGGGGAGAGCTATGGCTACACCTTC. Protein sequence: CASNSGESYGYTF.